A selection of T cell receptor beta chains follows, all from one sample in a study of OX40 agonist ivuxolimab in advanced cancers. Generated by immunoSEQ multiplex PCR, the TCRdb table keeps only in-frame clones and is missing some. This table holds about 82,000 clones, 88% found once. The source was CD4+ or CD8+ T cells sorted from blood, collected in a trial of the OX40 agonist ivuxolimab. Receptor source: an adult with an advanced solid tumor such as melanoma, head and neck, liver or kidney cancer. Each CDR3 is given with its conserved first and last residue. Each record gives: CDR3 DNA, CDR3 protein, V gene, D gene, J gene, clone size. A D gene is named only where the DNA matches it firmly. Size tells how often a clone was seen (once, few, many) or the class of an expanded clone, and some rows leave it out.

cdr3_nt: TGTGCCAGCAGTGCCCGGACTAGCGGGAGAATCACTGAGCAGTTCTTC; cdr3_aa: CASSARTSGRITEQFF; v_call: TRBV27; d_call: TRBD2; j_call: TRBJ2-1; clone_size: once
cdr3_nt: TGTGCCAGCAGCCAGGGACTAGCTGGCAATGAGCAGTTCTTC; cdr3_aa: CASSQGLAGNEQFF; v_call: TRBV7-2; d_call: TRBD2; j_call: TRBJ2-1; clone_size: .
cdr3_nt: TGTGCCAGCAGTAGAACAGGGACTAGCGGGACTATGGCCGGGGAGCTGTTTTTT; cdr3_aa: CASSRTGTSGTMAGELFF; v_call: TRBV7-3; d_call: TRBD2; j_call: TRBJ2-2; clone_size: .
cdr3_nt: TGCGCCAGCAGCCCTTTAGCGGGAGGAGAGACCCAGTACTTC; cdr3_aa: CASSPLAGGETQYF; v_call: TRBV5-1; d_call: TRBD2; j_call: TRBJ2-5; clone_size: .
cdr3_nt: TGTGCCAGCAGCCTACCGGGACAGACTTTTGAAGCTTTCTTT; cdr3_aa: CASSLPGQTFEAFF; v_call: TRBV5-6; d_call: TRBD1; j_call: TRBJ1-1; clone_size: .
cdr3_nt: TGTGCCAGCAGCTTAGCGCCGGGACTAGCCGCCGGGGAGCTGTTTTTT; cdr3_aa: CASSLAPGLAAGELFF; v_call: TRBV7-2; d_call: TRBD2; j_call: TRBJ2-2; clone_size: once
cdr3_nt: TGCGCCAGCAGCCCCCGGACTAGCGGGAGGGTCGATACGCAGTATTTT; cdr3_aa: CASSPRTSGRVDTQYF; v_call: TRBV5-1; d_call: TRBD2; j_call: TRBJ2-3; clone_size: .
cdr3_nt: TGTGCCAGCAGCCAACAGGGCGGAAGGGGTGAAAAACTGTTTTTT; cdr3_aa: CASSQQGGRGEKLFF; v_call: TRBV7-2; d_call: .; j_call: TRBJ1-4; clone_size: .
cdr3_nt: TGTGCCAGCAGCACCGGGACAGCTTTCTCGGAGCAGTTCTTC; cdr3_aa: CASSTGTAFSEQFF; v_call: TRBV7-2; d_call: TRBD1; j_call: TRBJ2-1; clone_size: once
cdr3_nt: TGTGCCAGCAGGTTTGGACGGAATAATCAGCCCCAGCATTTT; cdr3_aa: CASRFGRNNQPQHF; v_call: TRBV2; d_call: .; j_call: TRBJ1-5; clone_size: .
cdr3_nt: TGTGCCATCAGTGAGCCGCCAGCGGGAGACCCCTACGAGCAGTACTTC; cdr3_aa: CAISEPPAGDPYEQYF; v_call: TRBV10-3; d_call: TRBD2; j_call: TRBJ2-7; clone_size: .
cdr3_nt: TGTGCCAGCAATACTCAGGGGAGCGGACTCCATGAGCAGTTCTTC; cdr3_aa: CASNTQGSGLHEQFF; v_call: TRBV28; d_call: .; j_call: TRBJ2-1; clone_size: few
cdr3_nt: TGTGCCAGTAGTATTGGAGATACGCAGTATTTT; cdr3_aa: CASSIGDTQYF; v_call: TRBV19; d_call: .; j_call: TRBJ2-3; clone_size: .
cdr3_nt: TGTGCCAGCAGCCCCTATATATGGACAGAAGAGACCCAGTACTTC; cdr3_aa: CASSPYIWTEETQYF; v_call: TRBV7-2; d_call: .; j_call: TRBJ2-5; clone_size: .
cdr3_nt: TGTGCCAGCAGCTTAGGTGAGGTAACTGAAGCTTTCTTT; cdr3_aa: CASSLGEVTEAFF; v_call: TRBV7-6; d_call: .; j_call: TRBJ1-1; clone_size: .
cdr3_nt: TGTGCCAGCAGACTCGGACAGGGGAGAAACAATGAGCAGTTCTTC; cdr3_aa: CASRLGQGRNNEQFF; v_call: TRBV6-1; d_call: TRBD1; j_call: TRBJ2-1; clone_size: .
cdr3_nt: TGTGCCAGCAGATCCCCGGGGGAAGCTTTCTTT; cdr3_aa: CASRSPGEAFF; v_call: TRBV11-2; d_call: .; j_call: TRBJ1-1; clone_size: .
cdr3_nt: TGTGCCAGCAGCGGACAGGGGAAACTCGAGCAGTACTTC; cdr3_aa: CASSGQGKLEQYF; v_call: TRBV11-2; d_call: TRBD1; j_call: TRBJ2-7; clone_size: .
cdr3_nt: TGCGCCAGCAGCCTCAATTTAGCCTACAATGAGCAGTTCTTC; cdr3_aa: CASSLNLAYNEQFF; v_call: TRBV4-3; d_call: .; j_call: TRBJ2-1; clone_size: .
cdr3_nt: TGTGCCAGCAGAACAGACAGGCCCGGGGAAAAAGAAGTGTTTTTT; cdr3_aa: CASRTDRPGEKEVFF; v_call: TRBV6-5; d_call: .; j_call: TRBJ1-4; clone_size: .
cdr3_nt: TGTGCCAGCAGTTTACAAAACTCCTACGAGCAGTACTTC; cdr3_aa: CASSLQNSYEQYF; v_call: TRBV28; d_call: .; j_call: TRBJ2-7; clone_size: .
cdr3_nt: TGTGCCAGCAGCCCACACCAAACAGGGGGAGGCTACACCTTC; cdr3_aa: CASSPHQTGGGYTF; v_call: TRBV7-2; d_call: TRBD1; j_call: TRBJ1-2; clone_size: .
cdr3_nt: TGTGCCAGCAGCACCACGGCGGGGTTCGAGACCCAGTACTTC; cdr3_aa: CASSTTAGFETQYF; v_call: TRBV9; d_call: .; j_call: TRBJ2-5; clone_size: .
cdr3_nt: TGTGCCAGCAGCAGGGCTGGGGAAACCATTCAGTACTTC; cdr3_aa: CASSRAGETIQYF; v_call: TRBV7-6; d_call: .; j_call: TRBJ2-4; clone_size: .
cdr3_nt: TGTGCCAGCAGTTCCCGGGACAGGGGGAGGGAAAAACTGTTTTTT; cdr3_aa: CASSSRDRGREKLFF; v_call: TRBV27; d_call: TRBD1; j_call: TRBJ1-4; clone_size: once
cdr3_nt: TGTGCCAGCAGCTTGTGGGAGAACACTGAAGCTTTCTTT; cdr3_aa: CASSLWENTEAFF; v_call: TRBV11-1; d_call: .; j_call: TRBJ1-1; clone_size: .
cdr3_nt: TGTGCCAGCAGCCCAAGGACAGGGGGCGTTGGGGCCAACGTCCTGACTTTC; cdr3_aa: CASSPRTGGVGANVLTF; v_call: TRBV11-1; d_call: TRBD1; j_call: TRBJ2-6; clone_size: .